A single sample gave rise to the 18 T cell receptor beta chains below, sequenced in a study of blood T cell repertoires in COVID-19. Only in-frame clones appear in the TCRdb table, and some are missing; sequencing was by immunoSEQ multiplex PCR. The sample consists of about 370,000 clones, more than 80% of them appearing once. The sample consisted of peripheral blood. These receptors were taken from a woman younger than 45 with COVID-19, enrolled during active disease.

This sequence joins TRBV5-6 and TRBJ1-6; maybe TRBD1 (6 bases). Trimming pared 0 bases from V and 7 bases from J, leaving 11 bases between. From germline, CDR1 is SGHDT and CDR2 YYEEEE. The CDR3 totals 15 residues. The DNA for the CDR3 is TGTGCCAGCAGCTTGGTGGGGGCTCGGAATTCACCCCTCCACTTT. It translates to CASSLVGARNSPLHF. The whole variable domain, remainder taken from reference TRBV5-6 and TRBJ1-6, is DAGVTQSPTHLIKTRGQQVTLRCSPKSGHDTVSWYQQALGQGPQFIFQYYEEEERQRGNFPDRFSGHQFPNYSSELNVNALLLGDSALYLCASSLVGARNSPLHFGNGTRLTVT.

Points on this clone: This same CDR3 is encoded by further DNA sequences in the sample. The CDR3 DNA reads as TGTGCCACCAGTGGGACAGGGGGCTACAATGAGCAGTTCTTC. It specifies CATSGTGGYNEQFF. The V and J genes are TRBV24-1 and TRBJ2-1; 10 bases map to TRBD1. The CDR3 totals 14 residues. The germline CDR1 and CDR2 sequences are KGHDR and SFDVKD. J was trimmed by 3 bases and V by 5 bases; bases with no gene match: 0.

The rearrangement links TRBV9 to TRBJ1-5; D unresolved. Germline V gene sequence: CDR1 SGDLS, CDR2 YYNGEE. V lost 0 bases and J lost 0, with 7 bases in between. This CDR3 comprises 15 residues. CDR3 bases: TGTGCCAGCAGCGTAGGAGGATATAGCAATCAGCCCCAGCATTTT. It is translated as CASSVGGYSNQPQHF.

The rearrangement uses TRBV10-1 and TRBJ1-6; D is unresolved. The CDR3 contains 12 residues. The V end was cut by 8 bases, the J end by 5 bases, with 7 bases between. The V gene's germline CDR1 is WNHNN and CDR2 SYGVQD (reference sequence). CDR3 region: CASSANNSPLHF. CDR3 bases: TGCGCCAGCTCAGCGAATAATTCACCCCTCCACTTT.

The V gene is TRBV11-2, the J gene TRBJ2-7; D remains unclear. The CDR3 consists of 15 residues. Germline values: CDR1 SGHAT, CDR2 FQNNGV. Trimming removed 0 bases from V and 6 bases from J, with 15 bases in between. CDR3: CASSLDGQANAEQYF. The CDR3 DNA reads as TGTGCCAGCAGCTTAGATGGGCAGGCTAATGCCGAGCAGTACTTC.

This chain links TRBV6-2 or TRBV6-3 with TRBJ1-6; D is unresolved. Per the germline V gene, CDR1 is MNHEY and CDR2 is SVGEGT. Deletions cut 2 bases from V and 10 bases from J, with 12 bases between. The CDR3 spans 14 residues. In DNA form, the CDR3 reads TGTGCCAGCAGTTACCTATTTATTTGGTCACCCCTCCACTTT. It encodes CASSYLFIWSPLHF.

The chain uses TRBV14 and TRBJ2-1; 10 bases are shared with TRBD2. The V segment lost 0 bases and the J segment 5 bases; nucleotides outside the gene matches: 4. Germline values: CDR1 SGHDN, CDR2 FVKESK. The CDR3 length is 16 residues. Written as DNA, the CDR3 is TGTGCCAGCAGCCAAGACCCACTAGCGGGAAACAATGAGCAGTTCTTC. Encoded protein: CASSQDPLAGNNEQFF.

The chain has TRBV25-1 and TRBJ1-5; 10 bases are shared with TRBD1. The germline gives CDR1 MGHDK, CDR2 SYGVNS. The CDR3 has 17 residues. After removal of 2 bases from V and 0 bases from J, the junction contained 4 bases not matched to a gene. This CDR3 is CASSEGTGEPSNQPQHF. The CDR3 region has the DNA TGTGCCAGCAGTGAAGGGACAGGGGAACCTAGCAATCAGCCCCAGCATTTT.

The genes are TRBV27 and TRBJ1-6, with TRBD1 identical over 8 bases. The CDR3 length is 15 residues. After removal of 8 bases from V and 5 bases from J, the junction contained 8 bases not matched to a gene. Germline V lookup: CDR1 MNHEY, CDR2 SMNVEV (reference sequence). CDR3 in DNA: TGTGCCAGCGGACAGGGAATGGTGGATAATTCACCCCTCCACTTT. Translated, it gives CASGQGMVDNSPLHF.

This rearrangement joins TRBV12-5 to TRBJ1-2, with D possibly matching TRBD1 (5 bases). Germline-derived CDR1 and CDR2 are LGHNT and FRNRAP. V was shortened by 1 base and J by 5 bases, with 11 bases between the two germline ends. This CDR3 has 14 amino acids. The CDR3 nucleotides are TGTGCTAGTGGTTTGGATGAGGCAGGGTATGGCTACACCTTC. Protein sequence: CASGLDEAGYGYTF.

The chain joins TRBV16 to TRBJ1-1; 8 nucleotides match TRBD1. J was trimmed by 7 bases and V by 3 bases; bases with no gene match: 4. This CDR3 comprises 13 residues. Germline V lookup: CDR1 KGHSY, CDR2 FQNENV. CDR3 bases: TGTGCCAGCAGCCAGAACGGACAGGGTGAAGCTTTCTTT. The encoded protein is CASSQNGQGEAFF.

The J gene is TRBJ2-5, the V gene TRBV11-3; 8 bases fit TRBD2. Germline V lookup: CDR1 SGHNT, CDR2 YENEEA. With 3 bases clipped from V and 4 bases from J, the junction kept 1 base outside the gene matches. CDR3 size: 13 residues. DNA of the CDR3: TGTGCCAGCAGCTTCCTAGCGGGAGAGACCCAGTACTTC. Translation gives CASSFLAGETQYF.

The J gene is TRBJ1-4, the V gene TRBV4-1; D gene ambiguous. Deletions cut 1 base from V and 4 bases from J, with 13 bases between. Looked up from germline, CDR1 is MGHRA and CDR2 is YSYEKL. This CDR3 is built from 16 residues. CDR3 sequence: CASSQGEAGGNEKLFF. The CDR3 nucleotides are TGCGCCAGCAGCCAAGGGGAGGCAGGTGGTAATGAAAAACTGTTTTTT.

This chain joins TRBV5-1 and TRBJ2-5; 9 bases match TRBD1. V was pared by 3 bases and J by 5 bases, with 5 bases of the junction left unmatched. Per germline, CDR1 SGHRS and CDR2 YFSETQ. The CDR3 length is 14 residues. CDR3 amino acids: CASSSGQGWETQYF. As DNA, the CDR3 is TGCGCCAGCAGCTCGGGACAGGGTTGGGAGACCCAGTACTTC.

This clone was seen only once. The chain has TRBV10-1 and TRBJ2-1, with 8 bases identical to TRBD1. This CDR3 has 20 amino acids. Germline V gene lookup returns CDR1 WNHNN and CDR2 SYGVQD (reference sequence). The ends lost 5 bases at V and 1 base at J; junction bases unmatched: 19. DNA for the CDR3: TGCGCCAGCAGTCCAAAGATAGGGACAGGAGAACAGTATTCCTACAATGAGCAGTTCTTC. Its translation is CASSPKIGTGEQYSYNEQFF.

The chain employs TRBV3-1 (or the pseudogene TRBV3-2) and TRBJ2-1; D uncertain. This CDR3 is 13 amino acids long. V was cut by 3 bases and J by 8 bases, with 11 bases left in between. Germline V lookup: CDR1 LGHDT, CDR2 YNNKEL (reference sequence). In nucleotides, the CDR3 is TGTGCCAGCAGCCACCCCCCCCTCCATGAGCAGTTCTTC. This translates into CASSHPPLHEQFF.

The chain employs TRBV7-2 and TRBJ1-4; 8 bases are shared with TRBD1. V shed 3 bases and J 7 bases; nucleotides not matched to a gene: 10. Germline CDR1 reads SGHTA; CDR2 reads FQGNSA. The CDR3 consists of 16 residues. Here the CDR3 reads CASSFTPGGGFEKLFF. In nucleotides, the CDR3 is TGTGCCAGCAGCTTTACCCCAGGGGGCGGTTTTGAAAAACTGTTTTTT.

The V gene is TRBV11-2, the J gene TRBJ2-7, with 8 nucleotides matching TRBD2. Germline V gene lookup returns CDR1 SGHAT and CDR2 FQNNGV. Trimming cost V 5 bases and J 6 bases; bases outside gene matches: 12. CDR3 length: 15 residues. The CDR3 protein is CASSIERELAAEQYF. The CDR3 DNA is TGTGCCAGCAGCATCGAAAGGGAACTAGCGGCCGAGCAGTACTTC.